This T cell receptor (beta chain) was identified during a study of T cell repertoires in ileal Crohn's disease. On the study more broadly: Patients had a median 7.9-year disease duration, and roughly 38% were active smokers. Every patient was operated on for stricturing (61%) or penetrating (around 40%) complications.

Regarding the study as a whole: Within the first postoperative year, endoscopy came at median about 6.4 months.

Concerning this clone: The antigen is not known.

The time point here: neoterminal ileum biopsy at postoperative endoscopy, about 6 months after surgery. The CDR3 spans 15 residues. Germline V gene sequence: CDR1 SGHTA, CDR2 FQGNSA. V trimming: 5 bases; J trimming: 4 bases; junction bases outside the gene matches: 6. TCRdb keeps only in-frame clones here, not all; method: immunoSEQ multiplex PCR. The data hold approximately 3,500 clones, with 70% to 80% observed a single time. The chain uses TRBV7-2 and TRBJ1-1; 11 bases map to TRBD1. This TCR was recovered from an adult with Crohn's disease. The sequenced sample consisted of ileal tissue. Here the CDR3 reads CASSVSGTGGTEAFF. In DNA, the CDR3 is TGTGCCAGCAGCGTCTCCGGGACAGGGGGCACTGAAGCTTTCTTT.